A selection of T cell receptor beta chains follows, all from one sample in a study of Ad26.COV2.S vaccination and SARS-CoV-2 variants. Some clones are missing from TCRdb's copy, which holds only in-frame ones; the method was immunoSEQ multiplex PCR. Of a few hundred thousand clones in the sample, around 87% were seen once. The material was peripheral blood, obtained in a trial of Ad26.COV2.S vaccine versus placebo. The receptors were sampled from a person aged 18-60 years who received the Ad26.COV2.S COVID-19 vaccine or a placebo. Both conserved end residues are part of each CDR3. Fields, in order: clone size, V gene, CDR3 length, J gene, CDR3 protein. Not every row has a clone size; where given, it reads once, few, many or a size class.

>once|TRBV6-5|13|TRBJ2-1
CASSNERYNEQFF
>NA|TRBV11-2|14|TRBJ2-7
CASSLFSEVGEQYF
>NA|TRBV4-2|12|TRBJ1-5
CASSHARGAQHF
>few|TRBV4-1|13|TRBJ2-7
CASSQLTPYEQYF
>few|TRBV3-1/TRBV3-2|16|TRBJ2-5
CASSQGAGFPGETQYF
>NA|TRBV19|18|TRBJ1-4
CASSATGQWEATNEKLFF
>NA|TRBV18|16|TRBJ1-5
CASSQDTGISNQPQHF
>once|TRBV5-1|15|TRBJ2-3
CASSFRQGLTDTQYF
>NA|TRBV5-1|15|TRBJ1-5
CASSSGTGYNQPQHF
>NA|TRBV25-1|11|TRBJ1-5
CASSGVGPQHF
>few|TRBV6-5|15|TRBJ1-2
CASSPTVSGSGGYTF
>NA|TRBV7-6|13|TRBJ2-7
CASSLGADYEQYF
>NA|TRBV9|17|TRBJ1-5
CASSVDAQASENQPQHF
>NA|TRBV2|16|TRBJ2-1
CASIFVGDRNDNEQFF
>NA|TRBV5-1|16|TRBJ2-3
CASSPATSGSTDTQYF
>NA|TRBV6-5|13|TRBJ2-6
CASSYPGANVLTF
>NA|TRBV4-1|13|TRBJ2-7
CASSQDNDYEQYF
>NA|TRBV4-2|15|TRBJ1-3
CASSQDQTSQNTIYF
>NA|TRBV29-1|13|TRBJ2-7
CSARQGFPYEQYF
>NA|TRBV9|14|TRBJ1-1
CASSVTGVNTEAFF
>NA|TRBV19|12|TRBJ2-1
CASSIGYNEQFF
>NA|TRBV7-2|16|TRBJ2-1
CASSSRGLAGGREQFF
>NA|TRBV2|16|TRBJ2-5
CASSPRLAGSGQTQYF
>NA|TRBV2|15|TRBJ1-3
CASSGGGRSGNTIYF
>NA|TRBV6-5|15|TRBJ1-1
CASSRREGMNTEAFF
>NA|TRBV7-6|16|TRBJ1-2
CASSPEDRGHGYGYTF
>NA|TRBV19|14|TRBJ2-5
CASSLQLYQETQYF
>NA|TRBV5-1|15|TRBJ2-7
CASSGGTASSYEQYF
>once|TRBV28|13|TRBJ2-5
CASSFNSQETQYF
>NA|TRBV9|16|TRBJ1-3
CASSGLGQVAGNTIYF
>NA|TRBV7-9|18|TRBJ2-5
CASSPNTVPGQGMETQYF
>few|TRBV2|15|TRBJ1-4
CASSDVGKTNEKLFF
>NA|TRBV27|15|TRBJ1-1
CASSRQGSMNTEAFF
>NA|TRBV5-4|15|TRBJ1-5
CASSLDPGRNQPQHF
>NA|TRBV19|13|TRBJ2-7
CASSIQGTYEQYF
>once|TRBV27|13|TRBJ1-2
CASSFISNYGYTF
>NA|TRBV4-2|15|TRBJ2-7
CASSQGQDGYYEQYF
>NA|TRBV6-1|15|TRBJ2-7
CASSEQAVITYEQYF
>NA|TRBV9|16|TRBJ2-3
CASSVEEGLGTDTQYF
>NA|TRBV9|14|TRBJ2-3
CASSVARVTDTQYF
>NA|TRBV18|14|TRBJ1-5
CASSPGVPNQPQHF
>NA|TRBV5-4|15|TRBJ2-2
CASSGERGGVGELFF
>few|TRBV30|12|TRBJ1-3
CAWNAGAYTIYF
>NA|TRBV6-2/TRBV6-3|12|TRBJ1-5
CASSPNRGRLAF
>NA|TRBV4-2|15|TRBJ2-2
CASSHALANPGELFF
>NA|TRBV18|15|TRBJ1-2
CASSPGSGKDYGYTF
>NA|TRBV4-2|11|TRBJ1-4
CASSQDEGLFF
>NA|TRBV10-3|12|TRBJ1-2
CATQQGNYGYTF
>medium-sized|TRBV27|16|TRBJ1-4
CASSLWQGSTNEKLFF
>NA|TRBV5-6|14|TRBJ1-2
CASRSFGANYGYTF
>NA|TRBV7-2|15|TRBJ1-1
CASSFHGQGGTEAFF
>NA|TRBV19|13|TRBJ2-4
CATKEESKNIQYF
>NA|TRBV27|12|TRBJ1-2
CASSEQGYGYTF